This T cell receptor beta chain was recovered during a study of blood T cell repertoires in COVID-19. The overall study: Acute-phase and convalescent COVID-19 samples originated in the United States, Italy and Spain. PBMCs, B-cell-depleted T cells, or T cells provided the cDNA or gDNA that made up the material.

Produced via immunoSEQ multiplex PCR; TCRdb's table is partial and in-frame only. Counted here are 210,000 or so clones, 88% occurring once; the ten biggest clones make up approximately 3.5%. Germline V CDR1 and CDR2: SNHLY, FYNNEI. The CDR3 spans 12 residues. V lost 8 bases, J lost 4 bases, and 12 bases lay in between. In terms of age and location, participants ranged from roughly 18 to 90 years and lived in about two dozen US areas. Shortly before study entry, within 2 weeks, exposed participants had met a COVID-19 case. Input material: PBMCs or T cells enriched from blood (not recorded which). The chain employs TRBV2 and TRBJ2-7, with D possibly TRBD1 on 6 matching bases. The source is a woman aged 25 to 39 who had been exposed to COVID-19. As DNA, the CDR3 is TGTGCCAGCCGGGACAAAATGTACGAGCAGTACTTC. Its protein product is CASRDKMYEQYF. The complete variable domain, with remaining parts taken from reference TRBV2 and TRBJ2-7, reads EPEVTQTPSHQVTQMGQEVILRCVPISNHLYFYWYRQILGQKVEFLVSFYNNEISEKSEIFDDQFSVERPDGSNFTLKIRSTKLEDSAMYFCASRDKMYEQYFGPGTRLTVT.